These 5 T cell receptor beta chains share one sample of origin, sequenced in a study of glioma-infiltrating T cells after dendritic cell vaccination. Sequencing used immunoSEQ multiplex PCR; TCRdb keeps in-frame clones, though not all of them. The repertoire holds over 90,000 clones, with less than 90% as singletons. Time point denoted: after dendritic cell vaccination, including at tumor progression/relapse. This sample comprised blood, obtained after dendritic cell vaccination. The receptors were gathered from a human donor with glioblastoma.

The rearrangement links TRBV28 to TRBJ2-2, with 11 bases fitting TRBD2. Unmatched junction bases numbered 9, after V lost 6 bases and J lost 6 bases. The CDR3 length is 16 residues. Per germline, CDR1 MDHEN and CDR2 SYDVKM. CDR3: CASRRTSGRTAGELFF. The CDR3 nucleotides read TGTGCCAGCAGGCGGACTAGCGGGCGGACTGCCGGGGAGCTGTTTTTT.

The chain employs TRBV5-1 and TRBJ2-1; 7 bases align to TRBD2. The CDR3 runs to 16 residues. V shed 1 base and J 4 bases; nucleotides not matched to a gene: 8. Germline-derived CDR1 and CDR2 are SGHRS and YFSETQ. As DNA, the CDR3 is TGCGCCAGCAGCTTGCGTCCGGGAGGAGTTTACAATGAGCAGTTCTTC. Amino acids: CASSLRPGGVYNEQFF.

The rearrangement links TRBV6-1 to TRBJ1-2; possibly TRBD1 for D (5 bases). The CDR3 totals 12 residues. Germline assignment: CDR1 MNHNS and CDR2 SASEGT. Trimming pared 6 bases from V and 8 bases from J, leaving 13 bases between. CDR3 amino acids: CASRGGLRGYTF. CDR3 nucleotides: TGTGCCAGCAGGGGGGGACTTAGGGGCTACACCTTC.

This chain links TRBV5-1 with TRBJ1-2, with TRBD1 matching over 11 bases. The junction had 6 bases not matched to a gene; V was cut back by 3 bases and J by 8 bases. The CDR3 has 14 amino acids. Germline V gene lookup returns CDR1 SGHRS and CDR2 YFSETQ. The CDR3 loop is CASSSRTGGFGYTF. CDR3 in DNA: TGCGCCAGCAGCTCGAGGACAGGGGGCTTCGGCTACACCTTC. The full variable domain, with the rest looked up from reference TRBV5-1 and TRBJ1-2, is KAGVTQTPRYLIKTRGQQVTLSCSPISGHRSVSWYQQTPGQGLQFLFEYFSETQRNKGNFPGRFSGRQFSNSRSEMNVSTLELGDSALYLCASSSRTGGFGYTFGSGTRLTVV.

The chain couples TRBV6-6 to TRBJ2-7; 9 nucleotides align to TRBD1. The V and J ends lost 5 bases and 6 bases, in that order; junction bases with no gene match: 11. This CDR3 has 15 residues. Germline loops: CDR1 MNHNY, CDR2 SVGAGI (reference sequence). CDR3: CASSRIPGQGGEQYF. CDR3 sequence (DNA): TGTGCCAGCAGTAGAATTCCGGGACAGGGAGGCGAGCAGTACTTC.